These 29 T cell receptor beta chains were all obtained from the same sample, sequenced in a study of cytomegalovirus exposure and HLA in healthy donors. The PCR contained 60 Vbeta and 13 Jbeta primers. Profiling relied on immunoSEQ multiplex PCR, and the TCRdb table lists in-frame clones only, not all of them. The table shows 150,000 to 200,000 clones, with roughly 72% occurring only once. The sample taken for sequencing was PBMCs. The receptors were gathered from a middle-aged woman in good health and CMV-seronegative.

The genes are TRBV19 and TRBJ1-2; D gene uncertain. V was pared by 1 base and J by 7 bases, with 13 bases between. The CDR3 contains 14 residues. CDR1 LNHDA and CDR2 SQIVND come from the germline V gene (reference sequence). The chain's CDR3 is CASSIAGEILGYTF. CDR3 DNA: TGTGCCAGTAGTATAGCTGGGGAGATCCTTGGCTACACCTTC.

The gene calls are TRBV6-1 and TRBJ2-7; 7 nucleotides match TRBD1. There are 18 residues in the CDR3. CDR1 is MNHNS, CDR2 SASEGT, per germline. The V gene end was trimmed by 2 bases and the J gene end by 1 base; junction bases not matched to a gene: 14. The CDR3 sequence is CASSEFLGTVKVSYEQYF. The CDR3 DNA reads TGTGCCAGCAGTGAATTTCTAGGGACAGTCAAGGTATCCTACGAGCAGTACTTC.

This clone was seen only once. The chain uses TRBV28 and TRBJ1-4; possible D gene TRBD1, 5 bases. V dropped 4 bases and J dropped 7 bases, with 16 bases sitting between them. This CDR3 comprises 15 residues. CDR1 is MDHEN and CDR2 is SYDVKM in the germline V gene. The CDR3 loop is CASSSPIEQGEKLFF. The CDR3 region has the DNA TGTGCCAGCAGTTCCCCGATCGAGCAGGGTGAAAAACTGTTTTTT.

The V and J genes are TRBV11-3 and TRBJ2-1; 13 nucleotides match TRBD2. This CDR3 spans 16 amino acids. Germline assignment: CDR1 SGHNT and CDR2 YENEEA. The J segment lost 8 bases and the V segment lost 5 bases, leaving 9 bases of the junction unmatched. The DNA of the CDR3 is TGTGCCAGCAGCCTCCGCCCACTAGCGGGAGGGGATGAGCAGTTCTTC. It specifies CASSLRPLAGGDEQFF. The whole variable domain, remainder taken from reference TRBV11-3 and TRBJ2-1, is EAGVVQSPRYKIIEKKQPVAFWCNPISGHNTLYWYLQNLGQGPELLIRYENEEAVDDSQLPKDRFSAERLKGVDSTLKIQPAELGDSAVYLCASSLRPLAGGDEQFFGPGTRLTVL.

The chain has TRBV30 and TRBJ1-2; 7 bases map to TRBD1. The junction had 3 bases not matched to a gene; V was cut back by 1 base and J by 4 bases. This CDR3 comprises 13 residues. Germline assignment: CDR1 GTSNPN and CDR2 SVGIG (reference sequence). The CDR3 sequence is CAWSAGGLYGYTF. The CDR3 nucleotides are TGTGCCTGGAGTGCAGGGGGACTCTATGGCTACACCTTC.

The genes are TRBV5-1 and TRBJ2-1; TRBD2 is a possible D gene (5 bases). The germline V and J ends were trimmed by 0 bases and 3 bases, with 10 bases remaining between them. CDR1 is SGHRS and CDR2 is YFSETQ in the germline V gene. This CDR3 comprises 15 residues. This CDR3 reads CASSLDSGLYNEQFF. Written as DNA, the CDR3 is TGCGCCAGCAGCTTGGACAGCGGACTCTACAATGAGCAGTTCTTC.

The rearrangement joins TRBV9 to TRBJ2-7; D possibly corresponds to TRBD2 (7 bases). V gave up 0 bases and J gave up 2 bases, with 15 bases separating them. CDR1 is SGDLS, CDR2 YYNGEE, per germline. The CDR3 consists of 16 residues. The CDR3 DNA is TGTGCCAGCAGCGTAGGGCCCCCGGGGGGCCCCTACGAGCAGTACTTC. This gives the protein CASSVGPPGGPYEQYF.

This rearrangement joins TRBV5-4 to TRBJ2-4; 8 nucleotides match TRBD2. The CDR3 consists of 15 residues. The V segment lost 2 bases and the J segment 1 base; nucleotides outside the gene matches: 2. Germline loops: CDR1 SGHNT, CDR2 YYREEE (reference sequence). CDR3 nucleotide sequence: TGTGCCAGCAGCTTAGCGGGAGACGCCAAAAACATTCAGTACTTC. Translated, it gives CASSLAGDAKNIQYF.

V and J are TRBV11-2 and TRBJ2-5, with TRBD2 identical over 10 bases. Germline lookup yields CDR1 SGHAT and CDR2 FQNNGV. The V segment lost 7 bases and the J segment 5 bases; nucleotides outside the gene matches: 10. The CDR3 loop spans 15 amino acids. The chain's CDR3 is CASKSPSGRGETQYF. In nucleotides, the CDR3 is TGTGCCAGCAAATCGCCTAGCGGGAGAGGGGAGACCCAGTACTTC.

V usage is TRBV4-1 and J usage is TRBJ2-1, with D perhaps TRBD2 (6 bases). CDR1 and CDR2 (germline): MGHRA, YSYEKL. Trimming stripped 0 bases from V and 7 bases from J, with 19 bases between. There are 17 residues in the CDR3. The DNA of the CDR3 is TGCGCCAGCAGCCAAGAGGCTAGCGCCTCGTCGGTGAATGAGCAGTTCTTC. Amino acid sequence: CASSQEASASSVNEQFF.

This chain joins TRBV27 and TRBJ2-7; 9 positions agree with TRBD2. This CDR3 is built from 16 residues. CDR1 is MNHEY and CDR2 is SMNVEV in the germline V gene (reference sequence). The trim removed 2 bases at V and 0 bases at J, leaving 5 bases unmatched. This CDR3 is CASSLRGGRDSYEQYF. CDR3 sequence (DNA): TGTGCCAGCAGTTTAAGGGGCGGGAGGGACTCCTACGAGCAGTACTTC.

CDR3 in amino acids: CASSSPGVAGGPGSYNEQFF. In DNA form, the CDR3 reads TGTGCCAGCAGCTCCCCCGGGGTTGCGGGAGGGCCGGGATCCTACAATGAGCAGTTCTTC. The chain recombines TRBV7-6 with TRBJ2-1, with 9 bases lining up with TRBD2. This CDR3 spans 20 amino acids. V lost 4 bases, J lost 1 base, and 17 bases stayed unmatched. Germline V lookup: CDR1 SGHVS, CDR2 FNYEAQ.

Points on this clone: The sample has other DNA sequences that encode this CDR3 too. This chain joins TRBV27 and TRBJ2-1, with D maybe TRBD1 (6 bases). CDR1 is MNHEY, CDR2 SMNVEV, per germline (reference sequence). The CDR3 sequence is 12 residues long. Deletions cut 6 bases from V and 6 bases from J, with 9 bases between. The CDR3 DNA reads TGTGCCAGCAGCCCACAGGGCAATGAGCAGTTCTTC. Translating it yields CASSPQGNEQFF.

CDR3 amino acids: CASSLDRDAGANVLTF. CDR3 sequence (DNA): TGTGCCAGCAGCTTAGACAGGGACGCCGGGGCCAACGTCCTGACTTTC. The chain combines TRBV7-3 with TRBJ2-6, with 7 bases fitting TRBD1. The CDR3 totals 16 residues. The ends lost 2 bases at V and 4 bases at J; junction bases unmatched: 5. Germline V gene lookup returns CDR1 SGHTA and CDR2 FQGTGA.

The chain uses TRBV5-1 and TRBJ1-2; no clear D. Looked up from germline, CDR1 is SGHRS and CDR2 is YFSETQ. V lost 6 bases to trimming and J lost 3 bases, with 12 bases between them. The CDR3 consists of 13 residues. The CDR3 DNA sequence: TGCGCCAGCACCTTTGAGCCGCACTATGGCTACACCTTC. Protein product: CASTFEPHYGYTF.

The rearrangement joins TRBV19 to TRBJ1-2, with TRBD1 identical over 9 bases. The CDR3 extends over 13 amino acids. The V and J ends lost 5 bases and 6 bases, in that order; junction bases with no gene match: 4. The germline gives CDR1 LNHDA, CDR2 SQIVND (reference sequence). The CDR3 sequence is CASSPWDRDGYTF. The CDR3 bases are TGTGCCAGTAGTCCCTGGGACAGGGATGGCTACACCTTC.

CDR3 in DNA: TGCGCCAGCAGTCCCGGGTACGAGCAGTACTTC. Translated: CASSPGYEQYF. The chain couples TRBV10-1 to TRBJ2-7, with unresolved D. CDR3 length: 11 amino acids. Per germline, CDR1 WNHNN and CDR2 SYGVQD (reference sequence). Trimming took off 5 bases at V and 4 bases at J, with 6 bases between the two ends.

This rearrangement joins TRBV10-3 to TRBJ2-3; the match to TRBD2 covers 9 bases. Trimming at V came to 5 bases and at J to 5 bases, leaving 14 bases not matched to a gene. The CDR3 has 17 residues. Germline V gene sequence: CDR1 ENHRY, CDR2 SYGVKD. This CDR3 reads CAISLLAGGTRGDTQYF. The CDR3 nucleotides read TGTGCCATCAGTCTACTAGCGGGCGGAACCAGGGGAGATACGCAGTATTTT.

The V call is TRBV6-5, the J call TRBJ2-5, with 9 positions matching TRBD1. The CDR3 runs 13 residues. Trimming took 6 bases from V and 2 from J; bases not matched to a gene: 1. CDR1 is MNHEY, CDR2 SVGAGI, per germline. CDR3 region: CASRGQGQETQYF. The CDR3 DNA follows: TGTGCCAGCAGGGGACAGGGTCAAGAGACCCAGTACTTC.

The chain joins TRBV7-3 to TRBJ1-1, with 9 bases fitting TRBD1. The CDR3 is 16 residues long. CDR1 SGHTA and CDR2 FQGTGA come from the germline V gene. The ends lost 5 bases at V and 4 bases at J; junction bases unmatched: 11. CDR3 nucleotide sequence: TGTGCCAGCAGCCCAGGGGGACAGGGCGGGGTCACTGAAGCTTTCTTT. Translating it yields CASSPGGQGGVTEAFF.

This clone came up a few times. The V gene is TRBV7-9, the J gene TRBJ1-2; TRBD1 matches 11 bases. Trimming cost V 5 bases and J 6 bases; bases outside gene matches: 2. CDR1 SEHNR and CDR2 FQNEAQ come from the germline V gene (reference sequence). This CDR3 has 13 amino acids. This chain's CDR3 is CASSRTGGDGYTF. CDR3 nucleotides: TGTGCCAGCAGCCGGACAGGGGGCGATGGCTACACCTTC.

The chain joins TRBV5-4 to TRBJ2-7, with 7 bases fitting TRBD1. V shed 3 bases, J shed 5 bases, and the junction held 14 bases outside the gene matches. CDR3 length equals 16 residues. Germline V gene sequence: CDR1 SGHNT, CDR2 YYREEE (reference sequence). In DNA, the CDR3 is TGTGCCAGCAGCTCACCGAGGCCGGGACAGAGAAACGAGCAGTACTTC. Translating gives CASSSPRPGQRNEQYF. The whole variable domain, filled in from reference TRBV5-4 and TRBJ2-7, reads ETGVTQSPTHLIKTRGQQVTLRCSSQSGHNTVSWYQQALGQGPQFIFQYYREEENGRGNFPPRFSGLQFPNYSSELNVNALELDDSALYLCASSSPRPGQRNEQYFGPGTRLTVT.

V and J are TRBV29-1 and TRBJ2-2; no definite D call. Germline CDR1 is SQVTM and CDR2 is ANQGSEA. The germline V and J ends were trimmed by 7 bases and 1 base, with 7 bases remaining between them. The CDR3 is 12 residues long. CDR3 nucleotides: TGCAGCGCAGACTGGAACACCGGGGAGCTGTTTTTT. This translates into CSADWNTGELFF.

This clone was observed once. This rearrangement joins TRBV6-1 to TRBJ2-7, with D maybe TRBD1 (5 bases). V gave up 2 bases and J gave up 3 bases, with 11 bases separating them. Germline CDR1 is MNHNS and CDR2 is SASEGT. The length of the CDR3 is 14 residues. The CDR3 region is CASSERGGYYEQYF. Written as DNA, the CDR3 is TGTGCCAGCAGTGAAAGGGGCGGATACTACGAGCAGTACTTC.

The chain has TRBV5-1 and TRBJ2-7; 7 nucleotides line up with TRBD2. Germline V gene lookup returns CDR1 SGHRS and CDR2 YFSETQ. This CDR3 contains 14 residues. V lost 4 bases and J lost 0; bases outside the gene matches: 4. CDR3 amino acids: CASSPGLRSYEQYF. The CDR3 DNA is TGCGCCAGCAGCCCGGGACTACGCTCCTACGAGCAGTACTTC.

This clone was found a few times. The chain links TRBV9 to TRBJ2-1; 10 nucleotides match TRBD2. Germline values: CDR1 SGDLS, CDR2 YYNGEE. The CDR3 consists of 16 residues. Trimming cost V 0 bases and J 3 bases; bases outside gene matches: 3. This CDR3 reads CASSVGLAGDYNEQFF. CDR3 bases: TGTGCCAGCAGCGTAGGGCTAGCGGGAGACTACAATGAGCAGTTCTTC.

The chain carries TRBV7-9 and TRBJ1-2, with TRBD1 as a possible D gene (5 bases). The CDR3 has 14 residues. V gave up 5 bases and J gave up 0 bases, with 10 bases separating them. The germline V gene encodes CDR1 SEHNR and CDR2 FQNEAQ (reference sequence). The CDR3 DNA follows: TGTGCCAGCAGCCAAACAGGAGCTAACTATGGCTACACCTTC. Its protein is CASSQTGANYGYTF.

This clone showed up just once. The genes are TRBV6-6 and TRBJ2-5; TRBD1 might be the D (6 bases). Trimming took 7 bases from V and 2 from J, leaving 14 bases between them. CDR1 MNHNY and CDR2 SVGAGI come from the germline V gene (reference sequence). CDR3 length equals 14 residues. The CDR3 loop reads CASTLGQGQETQYF. CDR3 nucleotides: TGTGCCAGCACCCTTGGTCAGGGGCAAGAGACCCAGTACTTC.

The chain is built from TRBV2 and TRBJ2-1; the match to TRBD2 covers 13 bases. The trim removed 9 bases at V and 6 bases at J, leaving 5 bases unmatched. This CDR3 region has 14 residues. Per germline, CDR1 SNHLY and CDR2 FYNNEI. The DNA of the CDR3 is TGTGCCAGAGAATGGACTAGCGGGAGCAATGAGCAGTTCTTC. Translated: CAREWTSGSNEQFF.